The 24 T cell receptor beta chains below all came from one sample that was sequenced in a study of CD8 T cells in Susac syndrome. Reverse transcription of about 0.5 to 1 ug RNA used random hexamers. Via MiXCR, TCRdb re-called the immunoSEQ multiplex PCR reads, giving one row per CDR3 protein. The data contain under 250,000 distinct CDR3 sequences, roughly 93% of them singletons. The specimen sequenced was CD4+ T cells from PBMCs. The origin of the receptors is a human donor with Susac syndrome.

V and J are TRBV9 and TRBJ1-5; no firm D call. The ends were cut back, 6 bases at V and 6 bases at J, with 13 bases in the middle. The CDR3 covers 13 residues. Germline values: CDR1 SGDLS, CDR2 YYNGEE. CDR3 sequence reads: CASNEDGSQPQHF. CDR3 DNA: TGTGCCAGCAACGAAGATGGATCTCAGCCCCAGCATTTT.

The CDR3 region has the DNA TGCGCCAGCAGACGCCGCGGACAGGCCCTGGAGACCCAGTACTTC. Encoded protein: CASRRRGQALETQYF. V is TRBV5-1 and J is TRBJ2-5; 7 bases are a match to TRBD1. Trimming removed 5 bases from V and 5 bases from J; junction bases left unmatched: 12. This CDR3 has 15 amino acids. In germline, CDR1 is SGHRS, CDR2 YFSETQ.

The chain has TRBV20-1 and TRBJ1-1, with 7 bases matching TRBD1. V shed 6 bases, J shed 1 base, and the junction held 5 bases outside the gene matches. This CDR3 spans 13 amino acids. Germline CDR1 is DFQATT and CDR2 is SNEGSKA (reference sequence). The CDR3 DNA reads TGCAGTGCCACCGGGACAGCGAACACTGAAGCTTTCTTT. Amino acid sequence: CSATGTANTEAFF.

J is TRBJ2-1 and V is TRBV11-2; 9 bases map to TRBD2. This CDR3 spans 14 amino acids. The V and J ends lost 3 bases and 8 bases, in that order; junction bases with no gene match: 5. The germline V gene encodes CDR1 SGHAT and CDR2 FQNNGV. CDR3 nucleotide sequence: TGTGCCAGCAGCTTGCTAGCGGGGAACCATGAGCAGTTCTTC. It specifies CASSLLAGNHEQFF.

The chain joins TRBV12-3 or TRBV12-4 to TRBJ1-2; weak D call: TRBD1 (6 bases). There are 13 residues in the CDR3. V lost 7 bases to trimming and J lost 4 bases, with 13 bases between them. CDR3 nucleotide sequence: TGTGCCAGCATAAAAGGACAGACCTATGGCTACACCTTC. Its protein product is CASIKGQTYGYTF.

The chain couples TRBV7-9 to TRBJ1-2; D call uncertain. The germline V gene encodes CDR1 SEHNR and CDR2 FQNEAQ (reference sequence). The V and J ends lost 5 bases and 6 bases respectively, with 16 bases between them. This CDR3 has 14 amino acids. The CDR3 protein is CASSRLPRRNGYTF. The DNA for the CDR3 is TGTGCCAGCAGCAGACTCCCTCGGCGGAATGGCTACACCTTC. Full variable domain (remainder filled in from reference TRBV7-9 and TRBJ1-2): DTGVSQNPRHKITKRGQNVTFRCDPISEHNRLYWYRQTLGQGPEFLTYFQNEAQLEKSRLLSDRFSAERPKGSFSTLEIQRTEQGDSAMYLCASSRLPRRNGYTFGSGTRLTVV.

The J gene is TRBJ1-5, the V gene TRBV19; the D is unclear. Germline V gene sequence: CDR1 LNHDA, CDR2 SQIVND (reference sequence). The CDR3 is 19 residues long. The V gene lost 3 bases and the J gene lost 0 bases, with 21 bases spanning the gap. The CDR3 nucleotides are TGTGCCAGTAGTATGAAGGCGGTGAGCGAAACTTATAGCAATCAGCCCCAGCATTTT. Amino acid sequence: CASSMKAVSETYSNQPQHF.

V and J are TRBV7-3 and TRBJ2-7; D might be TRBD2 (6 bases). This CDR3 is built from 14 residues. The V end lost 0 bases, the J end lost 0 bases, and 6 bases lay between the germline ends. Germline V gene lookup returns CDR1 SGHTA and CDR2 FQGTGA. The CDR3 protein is CASSLTRGSYEQYF. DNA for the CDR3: TGTGCCAGCAGCTTAACGCGGGGCTCCTACGAGCAGTACTTC. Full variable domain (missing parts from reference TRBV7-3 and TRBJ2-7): GAGVSQTPSNKVTEKGKYVELRCDPISGHTALYWYRQSLGQGPEFLIYFQGTGAADDSGLPNDRFFAVRPEGSVSTLKIQRTERGDSAVYLCASSLTRGSYEQYFGPGTRLTVT.

CDR3 residues: CASSPPGGQETQYF. The CDR3, as DNA: TGTGCCAGCAGCCCTCCCGGGGGCCAAGAGACCCAGTACTTC. The chain has TRBV5-4 and TRBJ2-5; D possibly corresponds to TRBD2 (6 bases). The germline V gene has CDR1 SGHNT and CDR2 YYREEE (reference sequence). There are 14 residues in the CDR3. Trimming cost V 4 bases and J 1 base, with 11 bases left between them.

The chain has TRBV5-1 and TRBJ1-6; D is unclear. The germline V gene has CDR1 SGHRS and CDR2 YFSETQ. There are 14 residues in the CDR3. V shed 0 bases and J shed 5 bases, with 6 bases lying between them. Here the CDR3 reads CASSLAEDNSPLHF. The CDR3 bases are TGCGCCAGCAGCTTGGCCGAGGATAATTCACCCCTCCACTTT. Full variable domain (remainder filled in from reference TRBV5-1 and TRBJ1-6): KAGVTQTPRYLIKTRGQQVTLSCSPISGHRSVSWYQQTPGQGLQFLFEYFSETQRNKGNFPGRFSGRQFSNSRSEMNVSTLELGDSALYLCASSLAEDNSPLHFGNGTRLTVT.

The DNA for the CDR3 is TGTGCCTGGAGTGTACGATCGGCCCCGGGGGACACCATATATTTT. It codes for CAWSVRSAPGDTIYF. The gene calls are TRBV30 and TRBJ1-3, with D maybe TRBD1 (5 bases). The CDR3 has 15 amino acids. Trimming shortened V by 0 bases and J by 8 bases, and 17 bases separated the two germline ends. Germline V gene lookup returns CDR1 GTSNPN and CDR2 SVGIG (reference sequence).

CDR3 loop: CASSRGDYNEQFF. The CDR3 nucleotides read TGTGCCAGCAGCCGAGGGGACTACAATGAGCAGTTCTTC. The V call is TRBV4-2, the J call TRBJ2-1; D may correspond to TRBD1 or TRBD2 (5 bases each). Looked up from germline, CDR1 is LGHNA and CDR2 is YNFKEQ. V lost 4 bases, J lost 3 bases, and 7 bases lay in between. This CDR3 has 13 residues.

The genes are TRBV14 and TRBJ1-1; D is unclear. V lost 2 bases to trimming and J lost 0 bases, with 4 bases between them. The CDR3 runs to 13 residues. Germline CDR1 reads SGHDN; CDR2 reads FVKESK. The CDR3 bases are TGTGCCAGCAGCCAACAGATGAACACTGAAGCTTTCTTT. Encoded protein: CASSQQMNTEAFF. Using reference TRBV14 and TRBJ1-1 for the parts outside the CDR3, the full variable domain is EAGVTQFPSHSVIEKGQTVTLRCDPISGHDNLYWYRRVMGKEIKFLLHFVKESKQDESGMPNNRFLAERTGGTYSTLKVQPAELEDSGVYFCASSQQMNTEAFFGQGTRLTVV.

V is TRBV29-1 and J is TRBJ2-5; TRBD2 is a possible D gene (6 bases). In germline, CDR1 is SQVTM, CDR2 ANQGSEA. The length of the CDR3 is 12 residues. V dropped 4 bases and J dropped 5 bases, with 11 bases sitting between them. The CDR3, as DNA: TGCAGCGTTGGCGGAGGGAGGGAGACCCAGTACTTC. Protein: CSVGGGRETQYF.

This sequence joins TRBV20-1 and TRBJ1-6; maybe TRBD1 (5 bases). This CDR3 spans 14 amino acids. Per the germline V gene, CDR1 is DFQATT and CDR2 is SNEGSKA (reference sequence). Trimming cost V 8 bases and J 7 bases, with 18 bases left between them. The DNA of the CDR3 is TGCAGTCCTAAAGGGGAGGAATCCAATTCACCCCTCCACTTT. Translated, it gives CSPKGEESNSPLHF.

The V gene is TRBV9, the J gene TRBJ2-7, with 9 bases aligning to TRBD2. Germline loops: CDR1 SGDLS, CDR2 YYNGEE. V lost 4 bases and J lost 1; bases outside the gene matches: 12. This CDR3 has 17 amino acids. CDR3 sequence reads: CASSPTGTSRGSYEQYF. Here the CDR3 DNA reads TGTGCCAGCAGCCCTACCGGGACTAGCCGGGGGTCCTACGAGCAGTACTTC.

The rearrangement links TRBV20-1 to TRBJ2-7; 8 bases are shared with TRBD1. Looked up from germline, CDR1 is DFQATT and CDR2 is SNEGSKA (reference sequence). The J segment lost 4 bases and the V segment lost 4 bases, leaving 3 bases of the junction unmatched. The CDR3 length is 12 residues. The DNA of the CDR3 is TGCAGTGCTACAGGGGGCGGGTACGAGCAGTACTTC. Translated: CSATGGGYEQYF.

DNA of the CDR3: TGTGCCAGCAGCGGGACAGGGTTCAGCACAGATACGCAGTATTTT. Protein: CASSGTGFSTDTQYF. The chain recombines TRBV7-2 with TRBJ2-3, with 9 bases matching TRBD1. Looked up from germline, CDR1 is SGHTA and CDR2 is FQGNSA. The CDR3 contains 15 residues. The J segment lost 0 bases and the V segment lost 5 bases, leaving 3 bases of the junction unmatched.

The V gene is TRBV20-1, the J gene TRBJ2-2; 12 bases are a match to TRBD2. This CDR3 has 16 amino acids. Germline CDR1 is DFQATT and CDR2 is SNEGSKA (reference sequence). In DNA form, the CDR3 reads TGCAGCCGCGGTCCTAGCGGGGGGGAGTACACCGGGGAGCTGTTTTTT. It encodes CSRGPSGGEYTGELFF.

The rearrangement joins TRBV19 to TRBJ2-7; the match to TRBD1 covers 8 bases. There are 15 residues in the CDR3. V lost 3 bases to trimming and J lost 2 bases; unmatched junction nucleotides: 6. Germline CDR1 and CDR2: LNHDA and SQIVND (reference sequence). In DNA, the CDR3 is TGTGCCAGTAGTATTGGAGGACAGGGTACCTACGAGCAGTACTTC. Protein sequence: CASSIGGQGTYEQYF.

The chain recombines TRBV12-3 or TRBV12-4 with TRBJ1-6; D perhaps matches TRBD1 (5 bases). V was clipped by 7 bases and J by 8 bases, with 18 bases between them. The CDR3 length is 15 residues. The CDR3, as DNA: TGTGCCAGCACCCGGGGGTATGCAATGGATTCACCCCTCCACTTT. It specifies CASTRGYAMDSPLHF.

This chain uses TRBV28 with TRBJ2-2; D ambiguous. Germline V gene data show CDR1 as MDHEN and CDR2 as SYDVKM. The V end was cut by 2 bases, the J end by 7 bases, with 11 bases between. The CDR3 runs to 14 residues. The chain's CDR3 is CASSLPASLGELFF. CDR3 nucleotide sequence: TGTGCCAGCAGTTTACCCGCTTCCCTCGGGGAGCTGTTTTTT.

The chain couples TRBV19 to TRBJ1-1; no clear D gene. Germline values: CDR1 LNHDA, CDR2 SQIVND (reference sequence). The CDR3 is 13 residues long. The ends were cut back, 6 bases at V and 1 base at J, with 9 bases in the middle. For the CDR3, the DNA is TGTGCCAGTAGCCACGACGGGAACACTGAAGCTTTCTTT. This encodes CASSHDGNTEAFF.

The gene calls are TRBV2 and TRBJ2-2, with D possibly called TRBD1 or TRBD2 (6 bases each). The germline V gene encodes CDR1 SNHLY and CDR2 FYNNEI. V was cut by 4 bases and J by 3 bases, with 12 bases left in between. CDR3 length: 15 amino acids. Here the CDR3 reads CASSGGGLHTGELFF. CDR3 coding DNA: TGTGCCAGCAGTGGAGGGGGGCTGCACACCGGGGAGCTGTTTTTT.